The next 29 T cell receptor beta chains were all read from a single sample in a study of blood T cell repertoires in COVID-19. Using immunoSEQ multiplex PCR, the repertoire was profiled, and TCRdb retains in-frame clones only, with some absent. The sample has 320,000 or so clones, around 85% seen once. The specimen was PBMCs or T cells enriched from blood (not recorded which). The receptor source for this set is a woman aged 25 to 39 who had been exposed to COVID-19.

V is TRBV28 and J is TRBJ2-3; D might be TRBD2 (7 bases). Germline loops: CDR1 MDHEN, CDR2 SYDVKM. CDR3 length: 16 residues. The V and J ends lost 3 bases and 1 base respectively, with 14 bases between them. The CDR3 sequence is CASSFIRGGGTDTQYF. In DNA, the CDR3 is TGTGCCAGCAGTTTCATCAGGGGAGGGGGCACAGATACGCAGTATTTT.

This rearrangement joins TRBV9 to TRBJ1-1; TRBD1 agrees at 8 bases. The CDR3 is 15 amino acids. CDR1 is SGDLS and CDR2 is YYNGEE in the germline V gene. The V gene end was trimmed by 3 bases and the J gene end by 2 bases; junction bases not matched to a gene: 6. The CDR3 is CASSERTGTNTEAFF. CDR3 sequence (DNA): TGTGCCAGCAGCGAGAGGACAGGGACCAACACTGAAGCTTTCTTT.

This chain links TRBV7-3 with TRBJ1-1; TRBD1 aligns across 7 bases. The V gene end was trimmed by 5 bases and the J gene end by 5 bases; junction bases not matched to a gene: 8. The length of the CDR3 is 14 residues. CDR1 is SGHTA and CDR2 is FQGTGA in the germline V gene. In DNA form, the CDR3 reads TGTGCCAGCAGCCAGGAACAGGGGCTGACTGAAGCTTTCTTT. Translated, it gives CASSQEQGLTEAFF.

This clone has a handful of counts. The chain has TRBV7-6 and TRBJ1-5; 7 bases align to TRBD1. CDR3 length: 18 residues. The V and J ends lost 5 bases and 3 bases, in that order; junction bases with no gene match: 16. Per germline, CDR1 SGHVS and CDR2 FNYEAQ. Written as DNA, the CDR3 is TGTGCCAGCAGCGCCGGGACGGGACAGTGGCGAATCAATCAGCCCCAGCATTTT. Its translation: CASSAGTGQWRINQPQHF.

The chain carries TRBV27 and TRBJ2-7; tentatively, D is TRBD1 (5 bases). There are 12 residues in the CDR3. The ends were cut back, 4 bases at V and 6 bases at J, with 10 bases in the middle. The germline V gene has CDR1 MNHEY and CDR2 SMNVEV (reference sequence). CDR3 amino acids: CASSYRRGEQYF. Written as DNA, the CDR3 is TGTGCCAGCAGTTACAGGAGAGGCGAGCAGTACTTC.

The chain has TRBV19 and TRBJ2-3, with 7 bases that match TRBD1. CDR1 is LNHDA and CDR2 is SQIVND in the germline V gene (reference sequence). This CDR3 spans 14 amino acids. With 10 bases clipped from V and 4 bases from J, the junction kept 11 bases outside the gene matches. The CDR3 region has the DNA TGTGCCAAAAATCCCGGACAGGCCCCAGATACGCAGTATTTT. It encodes CAKNPGQAPDTQYF.

A single count supports this clone. The CDR3: CASSLTGDLFYEQYF. In DNA form, the CDR3 reads TGTGCCAGCAGTTTAACAGGAGATCTTTTCTACGAGCAGTACTTC. The V gene is TRBV6-2 or TRBV6-3, the J gene TRBJ2-7, with D perhaps matching TRBD1 (5 bases). The CDR3 runs 15 residues. Germline V gives CDR1 MNHEY, CDR2 SVGEGT. The germline V and J ends were trimmed by 4 bases and 3 bases, with 16 bases remaining between them.

This clone was seen a few times. The V gene is TRBV30, the J gene TRBJ2-2; the match to TRBD1 covers 11 bases. V was pared by 8 bases and J by 6 bases, with 8 bases of the junction left unmatched. This CDR3 region has 14 residues. Germline V gene lookup returns CDR1 GTSNPN and CDR2 SVGIG (reference sequence). The DNA for the CDR3 is TGTGCCAGTCCTCCGGGACAGGGGGCCGGGGAGCTGTTTTTT. This translates into CASPPGQGAGELFF.

J is TRBJ1-2 and V is TRBV2; D might be TRBD1 (6 bases). The CDR3 has 13 amino acids. Trimming cost V 5 bases and J 8 bases, with 15 bases left between them. Germline assignment: CDR1 SNHLY and CDR2 FYNNEI. The CDR3 here is CASSIQGVSGYTF. CDR3 bases: TGTGCCAGCAGTATACAGGGTGTTAGCGGCTACACCTTC.

DNA of the CDR3: TGCGCCAGCCGTCGGACAGCAACTAATGAAAAACTGTTTTTT. It codes for CASRRTATNEKLFF. This sequence joins TRBV5-1 and TRBJ1-4, with D perhaps TRBD1 (6 bases). V lost 7 bases to trimming and J lost 0 bases, with 10 bases between them. The CDR3 is 14 amino acids. Germline V lookup: CDR1 SGHRS, CDR2 YFSETQ.

The rearrangement uses TRBV4-3 and TRBJ1-2, with a tentative D call TRBD1 (6 bases). Germline V gene data show CDR1 as LGHNA and CDR2 as YSLEER. The CDR3 totals 15 residues. V was trimmed by 3 bases and J by 2 bases, leaving 13 bases between them. The CDR3 DNA is TGCGCCAGCAGCCACGCGGACAGTCCCAACTATGGCTACACCTTC. Translating it yields CASSHADSPNYGYTF.

The chain employs TRBV5-4 and TRBJ1-5, with D maybe TRBD1 (6 bases). CDR3 length: 16 amino acids. V lost 0 bases to trimming and J lost 1 base, with 11 bases between them. Germline assignment: CDR1 SGHNT and CDR2 YYREEE (reference sequence). This chain's CDR3 is CASSLGGGASNQPQHF. CDR3 sequence (DNA): TGTGCCAGCAGCTTGGGAGGGGGGGCAAGCAATCAGCCCCAGCATTTT.

This clone was seen only a few times. The V and J genes are TRBV19 and TRBJ1-2; TRBD1 is a possible D gene (5 bases). Germline CDR1 LNHDA, CDR2 SQIVND (reference sequence). The CDR3 runs 14 residues. V was shortened by 7 bases and J by 1 base, with 13 bases between the two germline ends. The CDR3 is CASTPDTFNYGYTF. The DNA for the CDR3 is TGTGCCAGTACCCCGGACACCTTTAACTATGGCTACACCTTC.

This sequence joins TRBV12-3 or TRBV12-4 and TRBJ2-3; D gene ambiguous. CDR3 size: 12 residues. Trimming removed 6 bases from V and 3 bases from J, with 7 bases in between. DNA of the CDR3: TGTGCCAGCAGATTCGGGACAGATACGCAGTATTTT. The encoded protein is CASRFGTDTQYF.

The J gene is TRBJ2-2, the V gene TRBV7-3; a possible D gene is TRBD2 (6 bases). Germline V CDR1 and CDR2: SGHTA, FQGTGA. V was trimmed by 2 bases and J by 7 bases, leaving 11 bases between them. This CDR3 contains 14 residues. This chain's CDR3 is CASSLAGKGGELFF. CDR3 coding DNA: TGTGCCAGCAGCTTAGCGGGGAAGGGCGGGGAGCTGTTTTTT.

CDR3 residues: CSGGTYGYTF. For the CDR3, the DNA is TGCAGCGGAGGAACCTATGGCTACACCTTC. The chain recombines TRBV20-1 with TRBJ1-2; D gene ambiguous. CDR1 is DFQATT, CDR2 SNEGSKA, per germline (reference sequence). The CDR3 sequence is 10 residues long.

The V gene is TRBV9, the J gene TRBJ2-5, with 12 bases lining up with TRBD1. CDR1 is SGDLS, CDR2 YYNGEE, per germline. The CDR3 runs 19 residues. V dropped 4 bases and J dropped 5; count of bases not matched to a gene: 18. In DNA, the CDR3 is TGTGCCAGCAGCAGTTTAATCGTCCCGGGACAGGGGGCTGAGGAGACCCAGTACTTC. It encodes CASSSLIVPGQGAEETQYF.

This clone was counted only a few times. V is TRBV28 and J is TRBJ2-7, with TRBD2 matching 9 bases. Germline trimming cut 6 bases from V and 4 bases from J; bases unmatched to any gene: 10. CDR3 size: 15 residues. Germline V lookup: CDR1 MDHEN, CDR2 SYDVKM. DNA for the CDR3: TGTGCCAGCAGGCCCTCCGGGACTAGCTGGTACGAGCAGTACTTC. The encoded protein is CASRPSGTSWYEQYF.

V gene TRBV6-5 combines with J gene TRBJ2-7; 11 bases are a match to TRBD1. The germline CDR1 and CDR2 sequences are MNHEY and SVGAGI. The J segment lost 2 bases and the V segment lost 4 bases, leaving 1 base of the junction unmatched. The CDR3 runs to 14 residues. The CDR3 loop reads CASSLGQGAYEQYF. CDR3 sequence (DNA): TGTGCCAGCAGTTTGGGACAGGGGGCCTACGAGCAGTACTTC.

The chain combines TRBV19 with TRBJ2-2; TRBD2 matches at 12 bases. Germline CDR1 reads LNHDA; CDR2 reads SQIVND (reference sequence). The CDR3 is made up of 17 amino acids. Germline trimming cut 2 bases from V and 5 bases from J; bases unmatched to any gene: 6. In nucleotides, the CDR3 is TGTGCCAGTAGTATATCACTAGCGGGAGGCTTAACCGGGGAGCTGTTTTTT. Amino acid sequence: CASSISLAGGLTGELFF. Filled out from reference TRBV19 and TRBJ2-2, the complete variable domain reads DGGITQSPKYLFRKEGQNVTLSCEQNLNHDAMYWYRQDPGQGLRLIYYSQIVNDFQKGDIAEGYSVSREKKESFPLTVTSAQKNPTAFYLCASSISLAGGLTGELFFGEGSRLTVL.

Points on this clone: The same CDR3 arises from other DNA sequences in this sample as well. V usage is TRBV18 and J usage is TRBJ2-7; weak D call: TRBD2 (5 bases). The CDR3 loop spans 13 amino acids. Germline CDR1 and CDR2: KGHSH and LQKENI. V lost 3 bases and J lost 1, with 7 bases in between. Here the CDR3 reads CASSPDSSYEQYF. The CDR3 DNA reads TGTGCCAGCTCACCGGACTCGTCCTACGAGCAGTACTTC.

The V call is TRBV18, the J call TRBJ2-2; 11 positions agree with TRBD1. The CDR3 runs 15 residues. CDR1 and CDR2 from the germline V gene are KGHSH and LQKENI. Losses at the gene ends were 6 bases for V and 5 bases for J; bases not matched to a gene: 5. Here the CDR3 DNA reads TGTGCCAGCTCTCGGACAGGGGGCCGAACCGGGGAGCTGTTTTTT. Translation gives CASSRTGGRTGELFF.

This rearrangement joins TRBV7-2 to TRBJ1-6; 8 positions agree with TRBD1. Germline trimming cut 1 base from V and 6 bases from J; bases unmatched to any gene: 2. In germline, CDR1 is SGHTA, CDR2 FQGNSA. The CDR3 contains 15 residues. The CDR3 region is CASSLVDRANSPLHF. DNA of the CDR3: TGTGCCAGCAGCTTAGTGGACAGGGCTAATTCACCCCTCCACTTT.

V gene TRBV25-1 combines with J gene TRBJ2-7; tentative D call: TRBD2 (6 bases). V gave up 4 bases and J gave up 5 bases, with 15 bases separating them. CDR1 and CDR2 (germline): MGHDK, SYGVNS. There are 14 residues in the CDR3. CDR3 protein: CASSVTGEVHEQYF. DNA for the CDR3: TGTGCCAGCAGTGTGACGGGAGAAGTTCACGAGCAGTACTTC.

J is TRBJ1-6 and V is TRBV30, with D unresolved. Germline V gene sequence: CDR1 GTSNPN, CDR2 SVGIG (reference sequence). The V end was cut by 0 bases, the J end by 10 bases, with 10 bases between. The CDR3 loop spans 13 amino acids. CDR3 sequence (DNA): TGTGCCTGGAGTGTACAATCCCACTCACCCCTCCACTTT. Translating it yields CAWSVQSHSPLHF.

CDR3 amino acids: CASTGQVNSNQPQHF. CDR3 bases: TGTGCCAGTACCGGACAGGTTAATAGCAATCAGCCCCAGCATTTT. This chain links TRBV19 with TRBJ1-5; 7 nucleotides agree with TRBD1. In germline, CDR1 is LNHDA, CDR2 SQIVND (reference sequence). The CDR3 runs 15 residues. The junction had 6 bases not matched to a gene; V was cut back by 7 bases and J by 0 bases.

This sequence joins TRBV5-1 and TRBJ2-7; 7 nucleotides align to TRBD2. This CDR3 is 16 amino acids long. The junction had 6 bases not matched to a gene; V was cut back by 0 bases and J by 0 bases. Germline lookup yields CDR1 SGHRS and CDR2 YFSETQ. DNA of the CDR3: TGCGCCAGCAGCTTGGGTCTGGCTAGCGGCTCCTACGAGCAGTACTTC. Its translation is CASSLGLASGSYEQYF.

The chain has TRBV7-2 and TRBJ2-3, with 10 bases aligning to TRBD2. The V and J ends lost 0 bases and 0 bases, in that order; junction bases with no gene match: 6. The CDR3 contains 18 residues. Per the germline V gene, CDR1 is SGHTA and CDR2 is FQGNSA. The CDR3 DNA sequence: TGTGCCAGCAGCTTAGCGAGCGCTAGCGGGGGTAGCACAGATACGCAGTATTTT. As protein: CASSLASASGGSTDTQYF.

The chain recombines TRBV28 with TRBJ1-2, with D tentatively TRBD1 (6 bases). Trimming removed 3 bases from V and 6 bases from J, with 17 bases in between. Germline CDR1 is MDHEN and CDR2 is SYDVKM. This CDR3 has 15 amino acids. DNA of the CDR3: TGTGCCAGCAGTTTGCGTGTTGGGGGCGTCCATGGCTACACCTTC. This encodes CASSLRVGGVHGYTF.